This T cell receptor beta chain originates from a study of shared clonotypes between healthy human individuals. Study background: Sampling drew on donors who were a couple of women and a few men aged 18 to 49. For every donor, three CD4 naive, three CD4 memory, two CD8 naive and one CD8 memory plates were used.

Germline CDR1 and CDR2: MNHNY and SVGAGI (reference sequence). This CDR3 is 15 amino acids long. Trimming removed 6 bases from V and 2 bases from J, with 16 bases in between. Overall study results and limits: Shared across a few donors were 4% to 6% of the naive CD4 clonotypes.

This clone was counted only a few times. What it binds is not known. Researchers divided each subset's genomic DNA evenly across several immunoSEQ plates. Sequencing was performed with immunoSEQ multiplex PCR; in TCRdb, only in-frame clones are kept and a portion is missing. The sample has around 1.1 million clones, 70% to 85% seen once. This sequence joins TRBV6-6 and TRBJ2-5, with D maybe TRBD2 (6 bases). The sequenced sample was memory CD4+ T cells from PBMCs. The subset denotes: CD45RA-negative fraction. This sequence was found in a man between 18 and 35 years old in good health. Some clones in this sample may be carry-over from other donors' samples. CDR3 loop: CASSAGSGPQETQYF. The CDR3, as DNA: TGTGCCAGCAGCGCGGGGAGTGGCCCACAAGAGACCCAGTACTTC.